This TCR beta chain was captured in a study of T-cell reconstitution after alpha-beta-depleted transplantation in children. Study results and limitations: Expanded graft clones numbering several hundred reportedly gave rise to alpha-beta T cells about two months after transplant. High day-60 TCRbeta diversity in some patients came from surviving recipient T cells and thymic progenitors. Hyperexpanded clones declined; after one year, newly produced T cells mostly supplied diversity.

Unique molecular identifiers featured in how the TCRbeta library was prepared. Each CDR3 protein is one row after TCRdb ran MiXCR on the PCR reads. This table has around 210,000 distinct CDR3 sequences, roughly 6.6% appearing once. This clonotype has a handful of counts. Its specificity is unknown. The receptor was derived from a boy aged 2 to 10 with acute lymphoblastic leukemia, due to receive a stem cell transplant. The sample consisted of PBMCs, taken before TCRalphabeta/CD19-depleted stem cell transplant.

The CDR3 DNA reads TGTGCCAGCAGCCTAGGAGGGACAAAAGAGACCCAGTACTTC. The encoded protein is CASSLGGTKETQYF. This chain connects TRBV7-9 to TRBJ2-5; D may match TRBD1 or TRBD2 (6 bases each). V was trimmed by 5 bases and J by 3 bases, leaving 13 bases between them. The CDR3 is 14 amino acids. The germline gives CDR1 SEHNR, CDR2 FQNEAQ (reference sequence).